These 2 T cell receptor beta chains originate from one sample sequenced in a study of blood T cell repertoires in COVID-19. Assay used: immunoSEQ multiplex PCR; TCRdb lists only in-frame clones, some missing. The table has approximately 190,000 clones, about 82% seen once; the top ten hold about 5%. Specimen: peripheral blood. The receptors originated from a woman aged 25 to 39 with acute or convalescent COVID-19.

This clone appeared a single time. The chain combines TRBV6-4 with TRBJ2-1; D call uncertain. The V end was cut by 5 bases, the J end by 2 bases, with 7 bases between. Per the germline V gene, CDR1 is MRHNA and CDR2 is SNTAGT. The CDR3 sequence is 13 residues long. The CDR3 region is CASSSDTYNEQFF. CDR3 nucleotides: TGTGCCAGCAGTTCCGACACCTACAATGAGCAGTTCTTC.

This clone turned up a few times. The CDR3: CVSHSLAAGHGYTF. The DNA of the CDR3 is TGTGTCAGCCACTCTTTGGCGGCAGGGCATGGCTACACCTTC. The V call is TRBV7-5, the J call TRBJ1-2; the D call of TRBD1 is as the table states it, not checked on the DNA. TRBV7-5 is given as a pseudogene. The CDR3 is 14 amino acids.